This paragraph covers one TCR beta chain sequence. The data derive from a study of blood T cell repertoires in COVID-19. Study-wide background: Italy, Spain and the United States were the sources of the convalescent and acute COVID-19 samples. In each case, the material was cDNA or gDNA derived from T cells, B-cell-depleted T cells, or PBMCs.

The CDR3 runs to 15 residues. V lost 6 bases, J lost 4 bases, and 5 bases stayed unmatched. The germline CDR1 and CDR2 sequences are MNHEY and SVGEGT. In the authors' workflow: It was from reference gene primer amplification that nucleated cell counts were estimated. The method was immunoSEQ multiplex PCR; TCRdb's version includes in-frame clones alone and lacks a portion of them. V, J and clone size derive from that table, while D and trimming were established from the DNA sequence. Of around 70,000 clones detected, about four fifths appear once; the ten largest clones hold about 21%. The chain is built from TRBV6-2 or TRBV6-3 and TRBJ2-1, with TRBD2 matching over 11 bases. The sequence was obtained from a man between 65 and 79 years old with acute or convalescent COVID-19. The sample consisted of peripheral blood. The CDR3 nucleotides read TGTGCCAGCAGCCCACTAGCGGGAGCGTACAATGAGCAGTTCTTC. Its protein is CASSPLAGAYNEQFF.